This T cell receptor beta chain was profiled in a study of cytomegalovirus exposure and HLA in healthy donors. Study context: Among about 179 million T cells, an earlier analysis found 90 million to 130 million unique TCR beta sequences. General study results and limits: A later analysis revealed that TCR association rates differed between HLA loci, peaking at DRB1 and bottoming out at HLA-C. Reports indicate that TCR beta sequences accurately predicted the HLA-A and HLA-B alleles of most subjects.

PCR amplification relied on 60 Vbeta primers (plus 13 Jbeta primers). The repertoire was sequenced with immunoSEQ multiplex PCR; TCRdb's copy has only in-frame clones and lacks some. This sample yields fewer than 350,000 clones, of which roughly 90% are seen a single time; 2% to 3% belongs to the top ten. Notes on this clone: The antigen is unknown.

The source of this sequence is a woman aged 18-30 years in good health and CMV-seronegative. Sequencing input: PBMCs.

The CDR3 protein is CASSEEGHGSPLHF. The CDR3 DNA sequence: TGCGCCAGCAGTGAGGAGGGCCATGGGTCACCCCTCCACTTT. The chain uses TRBV10-1 and TRBJ1-6; D not certain. Germline values: CDR1 WNHNN, CDR2 SYGVQD (reference sequence). This CDR3 region has 14 residues. The V end was cut by 2 bases, the J end by 10 bases, with 12 bases between.